This T cell receptor (beta chain) was identified in a study of cytomegalovirus exposure and HLA in healthy donors. About this clone itself: Antigen unknown.

Regarding the study as a whole: The classifier reportedly diagnosed cytomegalovirus status with high specificity and sensitivity.

The V gene's germline CDR1 is SGHNT and CDR2 YYREEE (reference sequence). With 3 bases removed from V and 1 base from J, the gap between germline ends came to 13 bases. The CDR3 spans 15 residues. The PCR made use of 60 Vbeta and 13 Jbeta primers. The data were produced by immunoSEQ multiplex PCR, yet TCRdb's version contains in-frame clones alone and is incomplete. The table includes some 80,000 clones, 62% detected once. V usage is TRBV5-4 and J usage is TRBJ1-1; D is uncertain. This receptor was obtained from a male donor in good health and CMV-seropositive. The sequenced sample was PBMCs. In nucleotides, the CDR3 is TGTGCCAGCAGCTCACAGAGTAATCAGAACACTGAAGCTTTCTTT. It specifies CASSSQSNQNTEAFF.